The rows below give T cell receptor beta chains drawn from one sample of a study of cytomegalovirus exposure and HLA in healthy donors. Generated by immunoSEQ multiplex PCR, the TCRdb table keeps only in-frame clones and is missing some. Among 90,000 to 120,000 clones, over 70% were seen once, and the ten largest hold 2% to 2.5%. The sample was PBMCs. These TCRs come from a man aged 25-45 years in good health and CMV-seronegative. Each CDR3 is given with its conserved first and last residue. The order of the fields is D gene, V gene, clone size, J gene, CDR3 protein, CDR3 DNA. A D gene is named only where the DNA matches it firmly. Clone size is shown for a subset of rows, as once, few, many or a class of expanded clone.

D gene: NA
V gene: TRBV30
clone size: NA
J gene: TRBJ1-1
CDR3 protein: CAWSVGGQSEAFF
CDR3 DNA: TGTGCCTGGAGTGTAGGCGGGCAGTCTGAAGCTTTCTTT

D gene: TRBD1
V gene: TRBV19
clone size: NA
J gene: TRBJ1-2
CDR3 protein: CASSIGGGGYTF
CDR3 DNA: TGTGCCAGTAGTATAGGAGGGGGCGGTTACACCTTC

D gene: NA
V gene: TRBV6-4
clone size: NA
J gene: TRBJ1-1
CDR3 protein: CASSDGQPNTEAFF
CDR3 DNA: TGTGCCAGCAGTGACGGGCAGCCGAACACTGAAGCTTTCTTT

D gene: TRBD2
V gene: TRBV4-1
clone size: NA
J gene: TRBJ2-7
CDR3 protein: CASSARLAGYYEQYF
CDR3 DNA: TGCGCCAGCAGCGCCCGACTAGCGGGGTACTACGAGCAGTACTTC

D gene: TRBD1
V gene: TRBV6-5
clone size: NA
J gene: TRBJ1-2
CDR3 protein: CASTLDRVEGYTF
CDR3 DNA: TGTGCCAGCACCCTGGACAGGGTCGAGGGCTACACCTTC

D gene: NA
V gene: TRBV11-2
clone size: NA
J gene: TRBJ1-1
CDR3 protein: CASSGQTGRWNTEAFF
CDR3 DNA: TGTGCCAGCAGCGGACAGACAGGCCGTTGGAACACTGAAGCTTTCTTT

D gene: TRBD1
V gene: TRBV27
clone size: NA
J gene: TRBJ2-2
CDR3 protein: CASSFQGALGELFF
CDR3 DNA: TGTGCCAGCAGTTTCCAGGGGGCGCTCGGGGAGCTGTTTTTT

D gene: TRBD1
V gene: TRBV27
clone size: NA
J gene: TRBJ2-1
CDR3 protein: CASSLQGESYNEQFF
CDR3 DNA: TGTGCCAGCAGTTTACAGGGGGAATCCTACAATGAGCAGTTCTTC

D gene: TRBD2
V gene: TRBV15
clone size: few
J gene: TRBJ2-1
CDR3 protein: CATSPTGGSYNEQFF
CDR3 DNA: TGTGCCACCAGCCCGACGGGGGGCTCCTACAATGAGCAGTTCTTC

D gene: TRBD1
V gene: TRBV13
clone size: NA
J gene: TRBJ2-7
CDR3 protein: CASSSDRGSYEQYF
CDR3 DNA: TGTGCCAGCAGCTCCGACAGGGGGAGTTACGAGCAGTACTTC

D gene: NA
V gene: TRBV29-1
clone size: NA
J gene: TRBJ2-7
CDR3 protein: CSVGLFNSYEQYF
CDR3 DNA: TGCAGCGTTGGACTATTTAACTCCTACGAGCAGTACTTC

D gene: NA
V gene: TRBV6-6
clone size: NA
J gene: TRBJ2-7
CDR3 protein: CASSHETESYEQYF
CDR3 DNA: TGTGCCAGCAGTCATGAGACAGAATCCTACGAGCAGTACTTC

D gene: NA
V gene: TRBV9
clone size: NA
J gene: TRBJ1-2
CDR3 protein: CASWGSNYGYTF
CDR3 DNA: TGTGCCAGCTGGGGCAGTAACTATGGCTACACCTTC

D gene: NA
V gene: TRBV19
clone size: once
J gene: TRBJ1-1
CDR3 protein: CASSMLGSRGAFF
CDR3 DNA: TGTGCCAGTAGTATGTTGGGGTCCCGGGGAGCTTTCTTT

D gene: TRBD2
V gene: TRBV5-1
clone size: NA
J gene: TRBJ2-1
CDR3 protein: CASSHGTSGGDEQFF
CDR3 DNA: TGCGCCAGCAGCCACGGGACTAGCGGGGGGGATGAGCAGTTCTTC

D gene: NA
V gene: TRBV23-1
clone size: NA
J gene: TRBJ2-3
CDR3 protein: CAAKQADTQYF
CDR3 DNA: TGCGCCGCCAAACAAGCAGATACGCAGTATTTT

D gene: NA
V gene: TRBV7-9
clone size: few
J gene: TRBJ1-5
CDR3 protein: CASSSGASNQPQHF
CDR3 DNA: TGTGCCAGCAGCTCGGGAGCGAGCAATCAGCCCCAGCATTTT

D gene: NA
V gene: TRBV18
clone size: NA
J gene: TRBJ1-1
CDR3 protein: CASSNIDSATEAFF
CDR3 DNA: TGTGCCAGCTCCAACATCGACAGTGCCACTGAAGCTTTCTTT

D gene: NA
V gene: TRBV5-6
clone size: NA
J gene: TRBJ2-1
CDR3 protein: CASSTGTYNEQFF
CDR3 DNA: TGTGCCAGCAGCACCGGGACATACAATGAGCAGTTCTTC

D gene: TRBD2
V gene: TRBV5-1
clone size: NA
J gene: TRBJ2-2
CDR3 protein: CASSWGGNTGELFF
CDR3 DNA: TGCGCCAGCAGCTGGGGGGGGAACACCGGGGAGCTGTTTTTT

D gene: TRBD1
V gene: TRBV7-3
clone size: NA
J gene: TRBJ2-6
CDR3 protein: CASSLGKRGLTLSGANVLTF
CDR3 DNA: TGTGCCAGCAGTTTGGGGAAGAGGGGGCTGACCCTCTCTGGGGCCAACGTCCTGACTTTC

D gene: TRBD1
V gene: TRBV5-8
clone size: once
J gene: TRBJ1-1
CDR3 protein: CASSFNPGTAIAEAFF
CDR3 DNA: TGTGCCAGCAGCTTCAATCCCGGGACAGCTATCGCCGAAGCTTTCTTT

D gene: TRBD2
V gene: TRBV2
clone size: once
J gene: TRBJ2-1
CDR3 protein: CASSEAGSGGMNEQFF
CDR3 DNA: TGTGCCAGCAGTGAAGCGGGTAGCGGGGGGATGAATGAGCAGTTCTTC

D gene: NA
V gene: TRBV29-1
clone size: NA
J gene: TRBJ2-7
CDR3 protein: CSEEREFYEQYF
CDR3 DNA: TGCAGCGAGGAACGGGAGTTCTACGAGCAGTACTTC

D gene: NA
V gene: TRBV4-1
clone size: NA
J gene: TRBJ2-6
CDR3 protein: CASSRGRRGRFRVVLTF
CDR3 DNA: TGCGCCAGCAGCCGCGGGCGCAGGGGCCGATTTCGGGTCGTCCTGACTTTC

D gene: TRBD1
V gene: TRBV6-4
clone size: NA
J gene: TRBJ2-2
CDR3 protein: CASSTGTGSTGELFF
CDR3 DNA: TGTGCCAGCAGCACCGGGACAGGGAGCACCGGGGAGCTGTTTTTT

D gene: NA
V gene: TRBV6-5
clone size: NA
J gene: TRBJ2-1
CDR3 protein: CASSPPGHDNEQFF
CDR3 DNA: TGTGCCAGCAGCCCTCCAGGACACGACAATGAGCAGTTCTTC

D gene: NA
V gene: TRBV6-5
clone size: NA
J gene: TRBJ2-7
CDR3 protein: CASSYDRGNEQYF
CDR3 DNA: TGTGCCAGCAGTTACGACCGGGGTAACGAGCAGTACTTC

D gene: NA
V gene: TRBV30
clone size: NA
J gene: TRBJ2-2
CDR3 protein: CAWSDSSTGKAGTGELFF
CDR3 DNA: TGTGCCTGGAGTGACTCCTCAACAGGAAAAGCAGGCACCGGGGAGCTGTTTTTT

D gene: NA
V gene: TRBV4-1
clone size: NA
J gene: TRBJ2-3
CDR3 protein: CASSQGGVGRTQYF
CDR3 DNA: TGCGCCAGCAGCCAGGGTGGCGTTGGGAGGACGCAGTATTTT

D gene: TRBD2
V gene: TRBV4-2
clone size: NA
J gene: TRBJ2-1
CDR3 protein: CASSQEIGLAVSYNEQFF
CDR3 DNA: TGTGCCAGCAGCCAAGAGATCGGACTAGCGGTGAGCTACAATGAGCAGTTCTTC

D gene: NA
V gene: TRBV27
clone size: NA
J gene: TRBJ1-1
CDR3 protein: CASSLTDTNTEAFF
CDR3 DNA: TGTGCCAGCAGTTTAACAGATACAAACACTGAAGCTTTCTTT

D gene: TRBD2
V gene: TRBV28
clone size: NA
J gene: TRBJ2-7
CDR3 protein: CASRMRTSASYEQYF
CDR3 DNA: TGTGCCAGCAGGATGCGGACTAGCGCCTCCTACGAGCAGTACTTC

D gene: NA
V gene: TRBV19
clone size: few
J gene: TRBJ1-1
CDR3 protein: CASSATGNTEAFF
CDR3 DNA: TGTGCCAGTAGTGCGACAGGGAACACTGAAGCTTTCTTT

D gene: TRBD2
V gene: TRBV9
clone size: NA
J gene: TRBJ2-1
CDR3 protein: CASSLQLAGAYNEQFF
CDR3 DNA: TGTGCCAGCAGCCTCCAGCTAGCGGGAGCCTACAATGAGCAGTTCTTC

D gene: NA
V gene: TRBV19
clone size: NA
J gene: TRBJ2-1
CDR3 protein: CASSSVLYNEQFF
CDR3 DNA: TGTGCCAGCTCTAGCGTGCTTTACAATGAGCAGTTCTTC

D gene: NA
V gene: TRBV15
clone size: NA
J gene: TRBJ2-1
CDR3 protein: CATSGGLAMNEQFF
CDR3 DNA: TGTGCCACCAGCGGAGGACTGGCAATGAATGAGCAGTTCTTC

D gene: NA
V gene: TRBV15
clone size: NA
J gene: TRBJ2-7
CDR3 protein: CATSRVQVGYEQYF
CDR3 DNA: TGTGCCACCAGCAGAGTTCAGGTTGGGTACGAGCAGTACTTC

D gene: TRBD1
V gene: TRBV10-1
clone size: few
J gene: TRBJ1-1
CDR3 protein: CASRRTGRVEEAFF
CDR3 DNA: TGCGCCAGCAGAAGGACAGGGAGGGTTGAGGAGGCTTTCTTT

D gene: TRBD1
V gene: TRBV7-2
clone size: NA
J gene: TRBJ2-4
CDR3 protein: CASSPTQGVGIQYF
CDR3 DNA: TGTGCCAGCAGCCCAACTCAGGGGGTTGGCATTCAGTACTTC

D gene: TRBD2
V gene: TRBV10-2
clone size: few
J gene: TRBJ2-1
CDR3 protein: CATTGVLANEQFF
CDR3 DNA: TGCGCCACAACCGGTGTACTAGCGAATGAGCAGTTCTTC

D gene: NA
V gene: TRBV27
clone size: NA
J gene: TRBJ2-1
CDR3 protein: CASSLSDRNEQFF
CDR3 DNA: TGTGCCAGCAGTTTATCGGACAGAAATGAGCAGTTCTTC

D gene: TRBD2
V gene: TRBV4-1
clone size: few
J gene: TRBJ2-1
CDR3 protein: CASRVLAGVEGSYNEQFF
CDR3 DNA: TGCGCCAGCAGGGTACTAGCGGGGGTAGAGGGGTCCTACAATGAGCAGTTCTTC

D gene: TRBD2
V gene: TRBV4-1
clone size: NA
J gene: TRBJ2-7
CDR3 protein: CASSRGTSGNYEQYF
CDR3 DNA: TGCGCCAGCAGCCGAGGGACTAGCGGGAACTACGAGCAGTACTTC

D gene: NA
V gene: TRBV25-1
clone size: NA
J gene: TRBJ1-2
CDR3 protein: CASSEYDTYGYTF
CDR3 DNA: TGTGCCAGCAGTGAATATGACACGTATGGCTACACCTTC

D gene: TRBD2
V gene: TRBV6-1
clone size: NA
J gene: TRBJ2-5
CDR3 protein: CASSETAGGQETQYF
CDR3 DNA: TGTGCCAGCAGTGAAACAGCGGGGGGGCAGGAGACCCAGTACTTC

D gene: NA
V gene: TRBV10-1
clone size: NA
J gene: TRBJ2-3
CDR3 protein: CASSETGTSTDTQYF
CDR3 DNA: TGCGCCAGCAGCGAAACAGGAACTAGCACAGATACGCAGTATTTT

D gene: NA
V gene: TRBV11-2
clone size: few
J gene: TRBJ2-3
CDR3 protein: CASSLGSGGTDTQYF
CDR3 DNA: TGTGCCAGCAGCTTAGGATCGGGGGGCACAGATACGCAGTATTTT

D gene: TRBD1
V gene: TRBV6-6
clone size: NA
J gene: TRBJ2-7
CDR3 protein: CASSGQAGGRYEQYF
CDR3 DNA: TGTGCCAGCAGTGGCCAGGCAGGGGGCCGCTACGAGCAGTACTTC

D gene: TRBD1
V gene: TRBV10-2
clone size: NA
J gene: TRBJ1-5
CDR3 protein: CASRPGTGREGQPQHF
CDR3 DNA: TGCGCCAGCAGACCTGGGACAGGGAGGGAGGGCCAGCCCCAGCATTTT

D gene: NA
V gene: TRBV19
clone size: NA
J gene: TRBJ1-5
CDR3 protein: CASSMAPNQPQHF
CDR3 DNA: TGTGCCAGTAGTATGGCCCCCAATCAGCCCCAGCATTTT

D gene: TRBD1
V gene: TRBV13
clone size: NA
J gene: TRBJ2-7
CDR3 protein: CASSSRQGTGEQYF
CDR3 DNA: TGTGCCAGCAGCTCCAGACAGGGTACGGGCGAGCAGTACTTC

D gene: TRBD2
V gene: TRBV2
clone size: NA
J gene: TRBJ2-5
CDR3 protein: CASSEITSGGGTQYF
CDR3 DNA: TGTGCCAGCAGTGAAATAACTAGCGGGGGCGGGACCCAGTACTTC

D gene: TRBD2
V gene: TRBV7-9
clone size: NA
J gene: TRBJ2-1
CDR3 protein: CASSSSGRRNEQFF
CDR3 DNA: TGTGCCAGCAGCTCTAGCGGCCGGCGGAATGAGCAGTTCTTC

D gene: TRBD1
V gene: TRBV10-3
clone size: NA
J gene: TRBJ2-1
CDR3 protein: CAIRTGDEQFF
CDR3 DNA: TGTGCCATCAGGACAGGGGACGAGCAGTTCTTC

D gene: TRBD1
V gene: TRBV30
clone size: NA
J gene: TRBJ1-2
CDR3 protein: CAWTGTARNYGYTF
CDR3 DNA: TGTGCCTGGACTGGGACAGCAAGAAACTATGGCTACACCTTC

D gene: TRBD1
V gene: TRBV6-1
clone size: once
J gene: TRBJ1-2
CDR3 protein: CASSPTGIFFDGYTF
CDR3 DNA: TGTGCCAGCAGTCCGACAGGGATTTTCTTCGATGGCTACACCTTC

D gene: TRBD1
V gene: TRBV4-1
clone size: NA
J gene: TRBJ2-7
CDR3 protein: CASSHLWTGLYEQYF
CDR3 DNA: TGCGCCAGCAGCCATCTTTGGACAGGGTTGTACGAGCAGTACTTC